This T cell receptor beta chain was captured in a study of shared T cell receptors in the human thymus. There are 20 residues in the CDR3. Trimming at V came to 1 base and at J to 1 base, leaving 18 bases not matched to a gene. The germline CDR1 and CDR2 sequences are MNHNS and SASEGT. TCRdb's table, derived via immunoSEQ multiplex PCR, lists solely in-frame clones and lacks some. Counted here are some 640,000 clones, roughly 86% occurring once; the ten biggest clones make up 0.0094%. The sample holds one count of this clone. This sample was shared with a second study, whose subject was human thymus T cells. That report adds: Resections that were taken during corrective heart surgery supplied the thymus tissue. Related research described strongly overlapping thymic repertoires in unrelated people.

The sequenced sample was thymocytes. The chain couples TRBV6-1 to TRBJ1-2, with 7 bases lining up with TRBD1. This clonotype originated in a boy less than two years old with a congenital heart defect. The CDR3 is CASSEVSLGLRDRVNYGYTF. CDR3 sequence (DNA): TGTGCCAGCAGTGAAGTCTCTCTTGGTCTTCGGGACAGAGTTAACTATGGCTACACCTTC.